The TCR beta chain described here comes from a study of human T cells and chemical hapten exposure. TCRdb redid the calling of the RACE reads with MiXCR, one entry per CDR3 protein. Of around 120,000 distinct CDR3 sequences listed, approximately 14% are singletons. Time point denoted: patch test 1, 2 weeks after DPC sensitization. Regarding treatment: therapeutic diphenylcyclopropenone sensitization with weekly scalp DPC. CDR1 and CDR2 (germline): SGHTA, FQGTGA. This CDR3 has 12 residues. V dropped 6 bases and J dropped 3 bases, with 5 bases sitting between them. The sequence derives from a man between 18 and 29 years old with alopecia areata. Some clones in this sample may be carry-over from other donors' samples. Sequences were derived from whole blood, sampled in connection with sensitization to the hapten diphenylcyclopropenone (DPC). The genes are TRBV7-3 and TRBJ2-2; no clear D. The CDR3 nucleotides read TGTGCCAGCAGACCAGACACCGGGGAGCTGTTTTTT. Its protein product is CASRPDTGELFF.